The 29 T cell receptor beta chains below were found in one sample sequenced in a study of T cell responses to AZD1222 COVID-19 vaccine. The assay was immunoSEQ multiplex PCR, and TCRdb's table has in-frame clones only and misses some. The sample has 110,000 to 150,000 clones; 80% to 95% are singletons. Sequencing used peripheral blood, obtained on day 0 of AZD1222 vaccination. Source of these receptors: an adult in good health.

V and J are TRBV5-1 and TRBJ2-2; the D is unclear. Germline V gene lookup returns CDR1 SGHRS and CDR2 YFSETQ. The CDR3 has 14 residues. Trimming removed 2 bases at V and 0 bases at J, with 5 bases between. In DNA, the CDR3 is TGCGCCAGCAGCTTTACAGCGAACACCGGGGAGCTGTTTTTT. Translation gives CASSFTANTGELFF.

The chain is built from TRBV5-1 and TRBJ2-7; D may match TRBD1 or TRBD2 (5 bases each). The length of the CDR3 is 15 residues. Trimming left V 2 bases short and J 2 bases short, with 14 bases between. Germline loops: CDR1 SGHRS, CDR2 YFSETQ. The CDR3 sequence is CASSLAAGRTYEQYF. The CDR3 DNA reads TGCGCCAGCAGCTTAGCTGCAGGGAGAACCTACGAGCAGTACTTC.

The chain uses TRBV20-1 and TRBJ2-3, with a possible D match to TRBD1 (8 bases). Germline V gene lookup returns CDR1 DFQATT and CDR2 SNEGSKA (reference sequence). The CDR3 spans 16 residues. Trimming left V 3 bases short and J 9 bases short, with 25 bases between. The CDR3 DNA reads TGCAGTGCTAGTCCTCGGAACAGGGGGGGGAGAGAGACGCAGTATTTT. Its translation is CSASPRNRGGRETQYF.

This CDR3 reads CASSIVTSRSNEQFF. The CDR3 bases are TGTGCCAGTAGTATAGTTACTAGCAGATCCAATGAGCAGTTCTTC. This chain connects TRBV19 to TRBJ2-1; possible D gene TRBD2, 6 bases. The CDR3 sequence is 15 residues long. The V end lost 1 base, the J end lost 6 bases, and 13 bases lay between the germline ends. In germline, CDR1 is LNHDA, CDR2 SQIVND (reference sequence).

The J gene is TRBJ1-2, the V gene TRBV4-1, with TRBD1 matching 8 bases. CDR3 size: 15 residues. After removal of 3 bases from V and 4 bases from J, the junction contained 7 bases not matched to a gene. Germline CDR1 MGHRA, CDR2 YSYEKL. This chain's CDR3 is CASSHTDRGGYGYTF. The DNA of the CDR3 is TGCGCCAGCAGCCACACCGACAGGGGAGGCTATGGCTACACCTTC.

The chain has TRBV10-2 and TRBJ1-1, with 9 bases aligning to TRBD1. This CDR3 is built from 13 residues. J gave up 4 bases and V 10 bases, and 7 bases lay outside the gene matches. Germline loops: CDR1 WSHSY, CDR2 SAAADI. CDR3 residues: CATGQGLVTEAFF. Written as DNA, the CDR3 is TGCGCCACTGGACAGGGGTTGGTCACTGAAGCTTTCTTT.

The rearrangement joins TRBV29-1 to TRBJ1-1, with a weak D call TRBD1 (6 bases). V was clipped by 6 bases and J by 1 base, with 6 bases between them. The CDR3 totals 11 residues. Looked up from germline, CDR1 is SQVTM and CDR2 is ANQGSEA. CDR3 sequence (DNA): TGCAGCGTGGGACAGAACACTGAAGCTTTCTTT. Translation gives CSVGQNTEAFF. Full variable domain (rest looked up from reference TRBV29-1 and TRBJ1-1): SAVISQKPSRDICQRGTSLTIQCQVDSQVTMMFWYRQQPGQSLTLIATANQGSEATYESGFVIDKFPISRPNLTFSTLTVSNMSPEDSSIYLCSVGQNTEAFFGQGTRLTVV.

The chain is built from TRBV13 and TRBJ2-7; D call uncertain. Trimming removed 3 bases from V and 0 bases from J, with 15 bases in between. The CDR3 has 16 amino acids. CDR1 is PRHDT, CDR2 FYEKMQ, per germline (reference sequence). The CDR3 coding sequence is TGTGCCAGCAGCTTTAACAGCCTTCGAAGCTCCTACGAGCAGTACTTC. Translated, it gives CASSFNSLRSSYEQYF.

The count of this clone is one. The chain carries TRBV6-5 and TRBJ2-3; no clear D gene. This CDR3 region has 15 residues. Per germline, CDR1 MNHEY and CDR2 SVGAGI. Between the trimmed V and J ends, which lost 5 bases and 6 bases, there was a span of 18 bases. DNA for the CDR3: TGTGCCAGCAGTCCGACCCAGGCTGCGCGGGATACGCAGTATTTT. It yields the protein CASSPTQAARDTQYF.

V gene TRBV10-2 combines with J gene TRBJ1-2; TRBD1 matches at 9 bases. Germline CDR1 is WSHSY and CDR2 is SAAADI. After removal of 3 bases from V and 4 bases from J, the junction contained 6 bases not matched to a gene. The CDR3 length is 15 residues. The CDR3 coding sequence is TGCGCCAGCAGTGATTTGGGACAGGGCTTCTATGGCTACACCTTC. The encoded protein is CASSDLGQGFYGYTF.

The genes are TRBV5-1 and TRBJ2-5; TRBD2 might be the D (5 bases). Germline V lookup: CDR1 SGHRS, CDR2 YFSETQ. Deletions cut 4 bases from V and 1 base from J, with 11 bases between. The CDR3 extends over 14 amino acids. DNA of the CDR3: TGCGCCAGCAGCCCGGGGAGCGGCCAAGAGACCCAGTACTTC. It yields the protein CASSPGSGQETQYF. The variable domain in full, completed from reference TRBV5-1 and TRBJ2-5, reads KAGVTQTPRYLIKTRGQQVTLSCSPISGHRSVSWYQQTPGQGLQFLFEYFSETQRNKGNFPGRFSGRQFSNSRSEMNVSTLELGDSALYLCASSPGSGQETQYFGPGTRLLVL.

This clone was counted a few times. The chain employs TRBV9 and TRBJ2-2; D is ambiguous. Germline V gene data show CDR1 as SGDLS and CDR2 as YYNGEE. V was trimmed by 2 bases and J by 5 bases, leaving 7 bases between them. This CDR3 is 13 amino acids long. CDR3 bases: TGTGCCAGCAGCGTTACCGTTACCGGGGAGCTGTTTTTT. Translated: CASSVTVTGELFF.

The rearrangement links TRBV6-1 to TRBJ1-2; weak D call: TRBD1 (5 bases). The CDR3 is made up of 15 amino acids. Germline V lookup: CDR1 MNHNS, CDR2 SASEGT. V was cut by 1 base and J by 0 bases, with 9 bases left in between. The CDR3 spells CASSEGQTTNYGYTF. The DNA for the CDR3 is TGTGCCAGCAGTGAAGGACAGACCACTAACTATGGCTACACCTTC.

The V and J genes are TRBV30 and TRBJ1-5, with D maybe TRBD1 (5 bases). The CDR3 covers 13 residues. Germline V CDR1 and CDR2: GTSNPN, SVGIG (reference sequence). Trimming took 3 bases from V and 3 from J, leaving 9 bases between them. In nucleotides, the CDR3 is TGTGCCTGGAGCCCCGGGACCAATCAGCCCCAGCATTTT. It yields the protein CAWSPGTNQPQHF.

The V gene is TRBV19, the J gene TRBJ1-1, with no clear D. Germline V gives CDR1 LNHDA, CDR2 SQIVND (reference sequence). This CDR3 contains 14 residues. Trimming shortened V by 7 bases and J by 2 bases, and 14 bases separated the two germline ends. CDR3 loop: CASTSPSVNTEAFF. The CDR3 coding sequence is TGTGCCAGTACCAGCCCGTCAGTTAACACTGAAGCTTTCTTT.

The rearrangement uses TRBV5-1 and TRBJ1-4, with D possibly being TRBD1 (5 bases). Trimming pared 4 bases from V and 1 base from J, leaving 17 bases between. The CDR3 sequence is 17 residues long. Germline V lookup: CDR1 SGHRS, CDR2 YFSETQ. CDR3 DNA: TGCGCCAGCAGCCCCCAAGCCCCGGGACTAACTAATGAAAAACTGTTTTTT. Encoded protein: CASSPQAPGLTNEKLFF. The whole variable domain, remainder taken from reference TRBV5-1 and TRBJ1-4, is KAGVTQTPRYLIKTRGQQVTLSCSPISGHRSVSWYQQTPGQGLQFLFEYFSETQRNKGNFPGRFSGRQFSNSRSEMNVSTLELGDSALYLCASSPQAPGLTNEKLFFGSGTQLSVL.

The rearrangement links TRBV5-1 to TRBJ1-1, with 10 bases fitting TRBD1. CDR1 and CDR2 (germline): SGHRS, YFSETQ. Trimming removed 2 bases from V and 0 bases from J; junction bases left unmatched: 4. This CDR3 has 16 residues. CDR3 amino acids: CASSFGQGGMNTEAFF. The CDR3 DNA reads TGCGCCAGCAGCTTCGGACAGGGGGGAATGAACACTGAAGCTTTCTTT.

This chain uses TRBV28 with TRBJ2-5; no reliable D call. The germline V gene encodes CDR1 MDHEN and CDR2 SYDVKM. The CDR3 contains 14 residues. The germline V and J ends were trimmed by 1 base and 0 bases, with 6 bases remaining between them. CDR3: CASSLSVYQETQYF. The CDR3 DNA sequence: TGTGCCAGCAGTTTATCGGTGTACCAAGAGACCCAGTACTTC.

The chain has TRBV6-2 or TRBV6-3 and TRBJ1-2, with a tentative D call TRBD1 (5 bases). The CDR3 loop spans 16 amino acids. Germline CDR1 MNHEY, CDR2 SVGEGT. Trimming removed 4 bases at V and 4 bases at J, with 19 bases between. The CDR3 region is CASSFTIRGRLYGYTF. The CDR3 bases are TGTGCCAGCAGTTTCACCATAAGGGGTCGGCTCTATGGCTACACCTTC.

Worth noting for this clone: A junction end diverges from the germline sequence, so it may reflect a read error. Here the CDR3 reads CASSLGTRGSSYNEQFF. The CDR3 DNA reads as TGTGCTAGCAGCTTAGGCACTCGGGGTAGCTCCTACAATGAGCAGTTCTTC. The rearrangement uses TRBV7-7 and TRBJ2-1, with D possibly being TRBD2 (5 bases). Germline-derived CDR1 and CDR2 are SSHAT and FNYEAQ (reference sequence). This CDR3 spans 17 amino acids.

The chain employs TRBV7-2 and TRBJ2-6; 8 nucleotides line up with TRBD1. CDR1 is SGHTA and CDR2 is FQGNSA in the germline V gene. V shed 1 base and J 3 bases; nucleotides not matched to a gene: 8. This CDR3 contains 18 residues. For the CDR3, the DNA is TGTGCCAGCAGCTTAGACGGGGCCAGGGGGCTTGGGGCCAACGTCCTGACTTTC. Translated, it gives CASSLDGARGLGANVLTF. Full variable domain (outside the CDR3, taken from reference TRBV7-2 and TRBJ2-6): GAGVSQSPSNKVTEKGKDVELRCDPISGHTALYWYRQSLGQGLEFLIYFQGNSAPDKSGLPSDRFSAERTGGSVSTLTIQRTQQEDSAVYLCASSLDGARGLGANVLTFGAGSRLTVL.

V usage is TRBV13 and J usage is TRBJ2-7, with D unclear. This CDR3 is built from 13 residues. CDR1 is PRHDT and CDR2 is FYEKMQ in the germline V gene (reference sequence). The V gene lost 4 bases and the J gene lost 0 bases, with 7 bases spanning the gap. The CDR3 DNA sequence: TGTGCCAGCAGCTCATCGAGCTCCTACGAGCAGTACTTC. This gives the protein CASSSSSSYEQYF.

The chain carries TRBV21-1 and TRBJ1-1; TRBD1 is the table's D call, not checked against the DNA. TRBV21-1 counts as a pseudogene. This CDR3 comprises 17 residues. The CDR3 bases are TGTGCCAGCAGCAGCAACTCCGGGACAGGGGGAATGGTTGAAGCTTTCTTT. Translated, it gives CASSSNSGTGGMVEAFF.

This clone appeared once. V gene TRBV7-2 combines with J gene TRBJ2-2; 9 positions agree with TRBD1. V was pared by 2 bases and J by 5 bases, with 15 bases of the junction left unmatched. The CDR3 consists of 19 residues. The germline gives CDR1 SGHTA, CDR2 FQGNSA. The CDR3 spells CASSLKPGQGIALTGELFF. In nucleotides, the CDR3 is TGTGCCAGCAGCTTAAAGCCAGGACAGGGGATCGCTCTAACCGGGGAGCTGTTTTTT.

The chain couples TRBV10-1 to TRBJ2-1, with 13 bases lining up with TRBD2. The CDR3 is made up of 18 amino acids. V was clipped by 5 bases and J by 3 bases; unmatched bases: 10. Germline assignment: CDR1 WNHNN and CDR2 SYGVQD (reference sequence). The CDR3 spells CASSPGLAGEGVYNEQFF. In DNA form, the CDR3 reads TGCGCCAGCAGTCCCGGACTAGCGGGAGAGGGTGTCTACAATGAGCAGTTCTTC.

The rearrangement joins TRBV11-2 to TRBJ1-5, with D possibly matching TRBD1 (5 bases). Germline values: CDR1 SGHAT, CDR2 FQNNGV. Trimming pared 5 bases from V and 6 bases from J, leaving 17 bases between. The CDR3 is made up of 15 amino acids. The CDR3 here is CASSRGGGIGQPQHF. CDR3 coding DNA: TGTGCCAGCAGCCGCGGTGGGGGTATCGGTCAGCCCCAGCATTTT. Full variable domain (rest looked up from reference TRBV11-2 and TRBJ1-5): EAGVAQSPRYKIIEKRQSVAFWCNPISGHATLYWYQQILGQGPKLLIQFQNNGVVDDSQLPKDRFSAERLKGVDSTLKIQPAKLEDSAVYLCASSRGGGIGQPQHFGDGTRLSIL.

CDR3: CASSLGTSGGQETQYF. CDR3 bases: TGCGCCAGCAGCTTAGGGACTAGCGGGGGTCAAGAGACCCAGTACTTC. V gene TRBV5-1 combines with J gene TRBJ2-5; 14 bases agree with TRBD2. Per the germline V gene, CDR1 is SGHRS and CDR2 is YFSETQ. Trimming cost V 2 bases and J 2 bases; bases outside gene matches: 2. This CDR3 has 16 residues.

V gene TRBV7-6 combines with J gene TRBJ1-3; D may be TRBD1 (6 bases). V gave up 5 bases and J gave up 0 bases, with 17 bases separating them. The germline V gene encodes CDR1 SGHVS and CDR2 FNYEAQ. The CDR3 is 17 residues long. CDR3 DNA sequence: TGTGCCAGCAGCATGGGAGGGGGACGGCGCTCTGGAAACACCATATATTTT. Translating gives CASSMGGGRRSGNTIYF.

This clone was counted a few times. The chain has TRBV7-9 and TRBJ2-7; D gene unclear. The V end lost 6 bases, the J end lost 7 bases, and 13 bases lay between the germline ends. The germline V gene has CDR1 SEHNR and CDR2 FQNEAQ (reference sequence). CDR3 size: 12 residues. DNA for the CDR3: TGTGCCAGCAGAGAACTAAGGCGGGAGCAGTACTTC. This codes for CASRELRREQYF.